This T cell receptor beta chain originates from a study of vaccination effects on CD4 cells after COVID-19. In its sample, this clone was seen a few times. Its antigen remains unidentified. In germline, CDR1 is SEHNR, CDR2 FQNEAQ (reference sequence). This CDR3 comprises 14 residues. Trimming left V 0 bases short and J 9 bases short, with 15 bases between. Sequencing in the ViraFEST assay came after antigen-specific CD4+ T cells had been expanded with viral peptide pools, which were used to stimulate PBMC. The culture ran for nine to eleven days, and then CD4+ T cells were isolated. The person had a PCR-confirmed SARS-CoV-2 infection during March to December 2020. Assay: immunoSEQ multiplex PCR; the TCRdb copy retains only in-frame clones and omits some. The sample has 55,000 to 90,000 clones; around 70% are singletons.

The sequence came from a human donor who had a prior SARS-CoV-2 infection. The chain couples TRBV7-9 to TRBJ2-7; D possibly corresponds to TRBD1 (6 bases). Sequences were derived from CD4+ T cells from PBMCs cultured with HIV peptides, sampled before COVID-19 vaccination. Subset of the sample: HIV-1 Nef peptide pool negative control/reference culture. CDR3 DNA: TGTGCCAGCAGCTTAGCGAATCAGGGGCGTGGGCAGTACTTC. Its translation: CASSLANQGRGQYF.